This TCR beta chain was sequenced during a study of long-term antiretroviral therapy in people with HIV. About the study: Earliest sampling preceded the 2015 immediate-ART recommendation by about a decade. Study-level results: ART preceded a rise in diversity that nonetheless stayed lower than in transplant donor controls.

CDR3 size: 13 residues. CDR1 and CDR2 (germline): GTSNPN, SVGIG (reference sequence). Unmatched junction bases numbered 2, after V lost 3 bases and J lost 2 bases. Everyone in the study who had HIV was treated in the United States. The libraries were made with immunoSEQ v3.0 at survey level. Sequencing was directed toward about 35,000-55,000 T-cell genomes in each sample. TCRdb's copy holds only in-frame clones and misses some; the assay was immunoSEQ multiplex PCR. The table has roughly 35,000 clones, 94% seen once. A word on this clone: Its specificity is not known.

The source of this sequence is a woman in her 50s with HIV. The chain employs TRBV30 and TRBJ2-3; 7 positions agree with TRBD2. Here the sequenced sample was unsorted PBMCs, taken about 5.1 years after starting antiretroviral therapy. In DNA, the CDR3 is TGTGCCTGGAGCGGGGGGTTCACAGATACGCAGTATTTT. This gives the protein CAWSGGFTDTQYF. Looking up the rest from reference TRBV30 and TRBJ2-3 gives the full variable domain: SQTIHQWPATLVQPVGSPLSLECTVEGTSNPNLYWYRQAAGRGLQLLFYSVGIGQISSEVPQNLSASRPQDRQFILSSKKLLLSDSGFYLCAWSGGFTDTQYFGPGTRLTVL.